A single sample is the source of the 26 T cell receptor beta chains below, sequenced in a study of cytomegalovirus exposure and HLA in healthy donors. The primer mix had 60 Vbeta and 13 Jbeta primers. Here immunoSEQ multiplex PCR was the method, and the copy in TCRdb shows in-frame clones only, minus some. Among 100,000 to 150,000 clones listed, about 80% were seen once. The sequenced material came from PBMCs. These receptors originate from a young man in good health and CMV-seronegative.

The V gene is TRBV30, the J gene TRBJ1-4; TRBD1 is a possible D gene (6 bases). The germline V and J ends were trimmed by 0 bases and 8 bases, with 13 bases remaining between them. The CDR3 length is 14 residues. Per the germline V gene, CDR1 is GTSNPN and CDR2 is SVGIG (reference sequence). The CDR3 DNA follows: TGTGCCTGGAGTGTCCCCCGGACAGCAGAAAAACTGTTTTTT. It specifies CAWSVPRTAEKLFF. Full variable domain (remainder filled in from reference TRBV30 and TRBJ1-4): SQTIHQWPATLVQPVGSPLSLECTVEGTSNPNLYWYRQAAGRGLQLLFYSVGIGQISSEVPQNLSASRPQDRQFILSSKKLLLSDSGFYLCAWSVPRTAEKLFFGSGTQLSVL.

The chain uses TRBV28 and TRBJ2-7; maybe TRBD1 (5 bases). Germline V gives CDR1 MDHEN, CDR2 SYDVKM. The CDR3 is 13 amino acids. Trimming left V 1 base short and J 3 bases short, with 7 bases between. The CDR3 here is CASSLSDSYEQYF. In nucleotides, the CDR3 is TGTGCCAGCAGTTTATCCGACAGCTACGAGCAGTACTTC. Complete variable domain (other parts from reference TRBV28 and TRBJ2-7): DVKVTQSSRYLVKRTGEKVFLECVQDMDHENMFWYRQDPGLGLRLIYFSYDVKMKEKGDIPEGYSVSREKKERFSLILESASTNQTSMYLCASSLSDSYEQYFGPGTRLTVT.

The rearrangement links TRBV6-1 to TRBJ1-2; 8 nucleotides agree with TRBD1. The CDR3 contains 15 residues. J gave up 3 bases and V 7 bases, and 10 bases lay outside the gene matches. The V gene's germline CDR1 is MNHNS and CDR2 SASEGT. The CDR3 spells CASTQGPGGDYGYTF. The DNA of the CDR3 is TGTGCCAGCACCCAGGGCCCAGGGGGCGACTATGGCTACACCTTC.

The V call is TRBV27, the J call TRBJ2-7; perhaps TRBD1 as D (6 bases). The CDR3 loop spans 14 amino acids. The V gene's germline CDR1 is MNHEY and CDR2 SMNVEV (reference sequence). V lost 6 bases to trimming and J lost 4 bases, with 16 bases between them. CDR3 bases: TGTGCCAGCAGCGCTAACAGGGTGAATTACGAGCAGTACTTC. Translated: CASSANRVNYEQYF.

The CDR3 DNA follows: TGTGCCAGCAGCGGGGACAGGGCAGCCAAAAACATTCAGTACTTC. Translating it yields CASSGDRAAKNIQYF. This chain links TRBV7-9 with TRBJ2-4; TRBD1 matches at 9 bases. Germline V lookup: CDR1 SEHNR, CDR2 FQNEAQ (reference sequence). This CDR3 has 15 residues. The ends lost 5 bases at V and 0 bases at J; junction bases unmatched: 2.

This clone was recorded a few times. The V call is TRBV30, the J call TRBJ2-1; the match to TRBD2 covers 10 bases. The germline CDR1 and CDR2 sequences are GTSNPN and SVGIG (reference sequence). V lost 0 bases to trimming and J lost 14 bases; unmatched junction nucleotides: 10. This CDR3 contains 14 residues. The CDR3, as DNA: TGTGCCTGGAGTGTAGGGTTAGCGGGAGGCCTGGAGTTCTTC. This sequence encodes CAWSVGLAGGLEFF.

The chain links TRBV7-9 to TRBJ2-2; D perhaps matches TRBD2 (5 bases). Germline loops: CDR1 SEHNR, CDR2 FQNEAQ (reference sequence). Trimming removed 6 bases at V and 0 bases at J, with 8 bases between. This CDR3 has 14 amino acids. The CDR3 sequence: CASRHGANTGELFF. The CDR3 nucleotides read TGTGCCAGCAGACACGGGGCGAACACCGGGGAGCTGTTTTTT.

V and J are TRBV7-3 and TRBJ2-2; tentative D call: TRBD2 (5 bases). CDR3 length equals 16 residues. Trimming pared 2 bases from V and 4 bases from J, leaving 14 bases between. CDR1 is SGHTA, CDR2 FQGTGA, per germline. The CDR3 loop is CASSLRPPGITGELFF. The CDR3, as DNA: TGTGCCAGCAGCTTACGACCGCCGGGAATCACCGGGGAGCTGTTTTTT.

This clone came up a few times. The J gene is TRBJ2-7, the V gene TRBV21-1; the D call of TRBD2 is as the table states it, not checked on the DNA. TRBV21-1 is noted as a pseudogene. CDR3 length: 16 residues. The CDR3: CASSKGSEGVKNEQYF. In nucleotides, the CDR3 is TGTGCCAGCAGCAAAGGTTCAGAGGGAGTAAAGAACGAGCAGTACTTC.

V gene TRBV6-5 combines with J gene TRBJ2-3; 7 bases map to TRBD2. Germline-derived CDR1 and CDR2 are MNHEY and SVGAGI. The CDR3 contains 14 residues. V gave up 6 bases and J gave up 4 bases; unmatched junction bases: 7. The CDR3 is CASRGGSGPDTQYF. CDR3 nucleotides: TGTGCCAGCAGAGGCGGGAGTGGACCAGATACGCAGTATTTT.

The chain couples TRBV27 to TRBJ2-7; TRBD2 matches 9 bases. Germline V gene lookup returns CDR1 MNHEY and CDR2 SMNVEV (reference sequence). This CDR3 comprises 16 residues. J lost 4 bases, V lost 0 bases, and 7 bases had no gene match. For the CDR3, the DNA is TGTGCCAGCAGTTTATCGTGGCTAGCGGGGATATACGAGCAGTACTTC. It specifies CASSLSWLAGIYEQYF.

The chain joins TRBV19 to TRBJ1-5; maybe TRBD1 (6 bases). The germline V gene has CDR1 LNHDA and CDR2 SQIVND (reference sequence). The CDR3 is made up of 15 amino acids. V lost 9 bases to trimming and J lost 5 bases, with 20 bases between them. Here the CDR3 reads CASTRTGLVDQPQHF. The CDR3 DNA is TGTGCCAGCACCCGAACAGGGTTGGTGGATCAGCCCCAGCATTTT.

The chain has TRBV27 and TRBJ2-5; D possibly corresponds to TRBD1 (5 bases). The DNA end lines up better with TRBJ2-7; the J call may be wrong. CDR1 is MNHEY and CDR2 is SMNVEV in the germline V gene (reference sequence). The CDR3 length is 17 residues. The CDR3 protein is CASSLGSRDSHTYEQYF. DNA for the CDR3: TGTGCCAGCAGTTTGGGATCCCGAGACAGTCACACCTACGAGCAGTACTTC.

This clone was seen only once. This chain uses TRBV5-1 with TRBJ2-1; D might be TRBD2 (5 bases). With 2 bases removed from V and 5 bases from J, the gap between germline ends came to 17 bases. Germline V CDR1 and CDR2: SGHRS, YFSETQ. The CDR3 totals 16 residues. CDR3 DNA sequence: TGCGCCAGCAGCTTTCTAGCCCTTAGGTGGGACAATGAGCAGTTCTTC. As protein: CASSFLALRWDNEQFF.

The table lists this clone with a few counts. The V and J genes are TRBV30 and TRBJ2-3; D ambiguous. Germline values: CDR1 GTSNPN, CDR2 SVGIG (reference sequence). The CDR3 has 11 residues. V dropped 3 bases and J dropped 8 bases, with 9 bases sitting between them. Written as DNA, the CDR3 is TGTGCCTGGAGGAGCGCGAGTACGCAGTATTTT. It specifies CAWRSASTQYF.

The chain links TRBV5-1 to TRBJ2-1; 9 bases match TRBD2. The germline V gene encodes CDR1 SGHRS and CDR2 YFSETQ. V dropped 4 bases and J dropped 10; count of bases not matched to a gene: 15. This CDR3 comprises 16 residues. The CDR3 here is CASSQGLAREVDEQFF. The CDR3 DNA reads TGCGCCAGCAGCCAGGGACTAGCTCGGGAGGTAGACGAGCAGTTCTTC.

The rearrangement joins TRBV29-1 to TRBJ1-2; the match to TRBD1 covers 8 bases. CDR3 size: 14 residues. Looked up from germline, CDR1 is SQVTM and CDR2 is ANQGSEA. V was clipped by 6 bases and J by 1 base; unmatched bases: 7. This CDR3 is CSVDRGTINYGYTF. CDR3 bases: TGCAGCGTAGACAGGGGCACCATTAACTATGGCTACACCTTC.

V usage is TRBV5-4 and J usage is TRBJ2-6; tentatively, D is TRBD2 (5 bases). This CDR3 contains 20 residues. Trimming took off 0 bases at V and 0 bases at J, with 19 bases between the two ends. Germline V CDR1 and CDR2: SGHNT, YYREEE (reference sequence). The CDR3 region has the DNA TGTGCCAGCAGCTTGGAGCAGTTGACTACGTATTTCTCTGGGGCCAACGTCCTGACTTTC. As protein: CASSLEQLTTYFSGANVLTF.

The rearrangement links TRBV5-1 to TRBJ2-5, with D possibly being TRBD2 (5 bases). The end of the DNA fits TRBJ2-7 better, so the J call may be wrong. CDR1 and CDR2 from the germline V gene are SGHRS and YFSETQ. CDR3 length equals 13 residues. The CDR3 region has the DNA TGCGCCAGCAGCTTCGAGGGCACCTACGAGCAGTACTTC. Translation: CASSFEGTYEQYF.

CDR3 residues: CASSPQTGGPGSPLHF. DNA for the CDR3: TGTGCCAGTAGTCCTCAGACAGGGGGCCCTGGATCACCCCTCCACTTT. V is TRBV19 and J is TRBJ1-6, with 10 nucleotides matching TRBD1. V lost 5 bases and J lost 10; bases outside the gene matches: 11. Germline lookup yields CDR1 LNHDA and CDR2 SQIVND (reference sequence). CDR3 length: 16 residues.

The rearrangement links TRBV6-1 to TRBJ1-1; 11 positions agree with TRBD1. CDR1 and CDR2 (germline): MNHNS, SASEGT. The CDR3 runs to 16 residues. V shed 1 base and J 10 bases; nucleotides not matched to a gene: 11. CDR3 amino acids: CASSEGTGGASGVAFF. The CDR3 nucleotides are TGTGCCAGCAGTGAAGGGACAGGGGGCGCATCAGGTGTAGCTTTCTTT.

This rearrangement joins TRBV11-2 to TRBJ1-2; unclear D gene. The CDR3 has 14 residues. Germline V CDR1 and CDR2: SGHAT, FQNNGV. V lost 3 bases and J 3 bases, leaving 11 bases between the germline ends. The CDR3 DNA follows: TGTGCCAGCAGCTTCGGCCGGGGATACTATGGCTACACCTTC. It codes for CASSFGRGYYGYTF.

This chain links TRBV4-2 with TRBJ1-2; D is undetermined. V lost 0 bases and J lost 2, with 13 bases in between. Germline loops: CDR1 LGHNA, CDR2 YNFKEQ. The CDR3 runs 16 residues. The CDR3 loop reads CASSQDPDSQNYGYTF. The CDR3 DNA follows: TGTGCCAGCAGCCAAGATCCGGATAGCCAGAACTATGGCTACACCTTC.

The chain recombines TRBV4-3 with TRBJ2-6; TRBD2 aligns across 7 bases. Looked up from germline, CDR1 is LGHNA and CDR2 is YSLEER. V lost 5 bases, J lost 4 bases, and 11 bases stayed unmatched. The CDR3 loop spans 17 amino acids. CDR3 DNA sequence: TGCGCCAGCAGCATTACCGGGACTAACTCCGGGGCCAACGTCCTGACTTTC. Translating gives CASSITGTNSGANVLTF.

The chain recombines TRBV10-3 with TRBJ2-3; 11 bases match TRBD2. Germline assignment: CDR1 ENHRY and CDR2 SYGVKD. With V trimmed by 0 bases and J by 4 bases, 6 bases remained unmatched. There are 17 residues in the CDR3. The CDR3: CAISESVAGGPADTQYF. The CDR3 DNA reads as TGTGCCATCAGTGAGTCGGTAGCGGGAGGGCCAGCAGATACGCAGTATTTT.

This clone was picked up one time. This chain joins TRBV10-3 and TRBJ2-2, with D perhaps matching TRBD2 (5 bases). The V gene's germline CDR1 is ENHRY and CDR2 SYGVKD. The CDR3 length is 17 residues. The V end was cut by 4 bases, the J end by 4 bases, with 19 bases between. Here the CDR3 reads CAISAVSRELGTGELFF. CDR3 nucleotide sequence: TGTGCCATCAGTGCGGTTAGTAGGGAGCTCGGCACCGGGGAGCTGTTTTTT.